A single sample is the source of the 4 T cell receptor beta chains below, sequenced in a study of OX40 agonist ivuxolimab in advanced cancers. Only in-frame clones appear in the TCRdb table, and some are missing; sequencing was by immunoSEQ multiplex PCR. The data hold about 70,000 clones, with almost 90% observed a single time. Sequencing used CD4+ or CD8+ T cells sorted from blood, obtained in a trial of the OX40 agonist ivuxolimab. The receptors come from an adult with an advanced solid tumor such as melanoma, head and neck, liver or kidney cancer.

The V call is TRBV7-2, the J call TRBJ2-3; 8 nucleotides line up with TRBD2. The CDR3 is 16 amino acids. V lost 2 bases, J lost 0 bases, and 4 bases stayed unmatched. Looked up from germline, CDR1 is SGHTA and CDR2 is FQGNSA. The chain's CDR3 is CASSLRQRGSTDTQYF. The CDR3 DNA follows: TGTGCCAGCAGCTTACGTCAGCGGGGGAGCACAGATACGCAGTATTTT. Full variable domain (missing parts from reference TRBV7-2 and TRBJ2-3): GAGVSQSPSNKVTEKGKDVELRCDPISGHTALYWYRQSLGQGLEFLIYFQGNSAPDKSGLPSDRFSAERTGGSVSTLTIQRTQQEDSAVYLCASSLRQRGSTDTQYFGPGTRLTVL.

J is TRBJ2-5 and V is TRBV5-6; 7 nucleotides line up with TRBD1. The trim removed 5 bases at V and 2 bases at J, leaving 6 bases unmatched. The CDR3 runs to 14 residues. Germline V CDR1 and CDR2: SGHDT, YYEEEE. The CDR3 sequence: CASSPGQLQETQYF. The CDR3 region has the DNA TGTGCCAGCAGTCCGGGACAGCTGCAAGAGACCCAGTACTTC.

This chain joins TRBV27 and TRBJ2-3; 10 positions agree with TRBD2. The V gene's germline CDR1 is MNHEY and CDR2 SMNVEV (reference sequence). The CDR3 loop spans 16 amino acids. J gave up 3 bases and V 4 bases, and 7 bases lay outside the gene matches. DNA of the CDR3: TGTGCCAGCAGTTCAAAATTGGGACTAGCGACAGATACGCAGTATTTT. Its translation is CASSSKLGLATDTQYF.

The CDR3: CASSPERLAGTGELFF. The CDR3 DNA reads TGTGCCAGCAGCCCAGAGCGACTAGCGGGGACCGGGGAGCTGTTTTTT. This chain uses TRBV7-2 with TRBJ2-2; 11 bases are shared with TRBD2. The CDR3 totals 16 residues. V shed 5 bases, J shed 5 bases, and the junction held 7 bases outside the gene matches. In germline, CDR1 is SGHTA, CDR2 FQGNSA.